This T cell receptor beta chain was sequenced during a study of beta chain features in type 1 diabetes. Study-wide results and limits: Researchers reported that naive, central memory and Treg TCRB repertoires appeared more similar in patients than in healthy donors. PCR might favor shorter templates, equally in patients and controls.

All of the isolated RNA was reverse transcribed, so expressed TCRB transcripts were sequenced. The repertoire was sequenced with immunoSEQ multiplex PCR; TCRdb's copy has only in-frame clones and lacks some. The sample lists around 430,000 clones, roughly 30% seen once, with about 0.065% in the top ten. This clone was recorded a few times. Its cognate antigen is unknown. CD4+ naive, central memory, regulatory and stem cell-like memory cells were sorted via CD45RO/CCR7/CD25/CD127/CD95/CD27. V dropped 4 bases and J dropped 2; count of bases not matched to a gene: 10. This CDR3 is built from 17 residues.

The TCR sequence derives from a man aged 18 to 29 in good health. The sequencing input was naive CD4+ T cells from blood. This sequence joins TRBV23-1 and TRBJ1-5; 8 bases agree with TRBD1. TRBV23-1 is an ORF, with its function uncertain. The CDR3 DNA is TGCGCCAGCAGTCGTAGGGACGCGACAGGGGGCAATCAGCCCCAGCATTTT. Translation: CASSRRDATGGNQPQHF.